This T cell receptor (beta chain) comes out of a study of blood T cells in healthy people across ages. The CDR3 loop spans 13 amino acids. The V gene's germline CDR1 is SGHTA and CDR2 FQGNSA. With regard to this clonotype: Its ends do not fully match the called genes, so a read error is possible.

A sample-barcoded 5' primer and a J-beta primer mix were used in a second PCR of about 7 to 11 cycles. MiXCR, run by TCRdb on the 5' RACE reads, gives a single entry per CDR3 protein. The data contain about 1.4 million distinct CDR3 sequences, 59% of them seen just once; the ten biggest clones take up roughly 7%. Specimen: blood. The origin of this receptor is a young man in good health. The chain has TRBV7-2 and TRBJ2-4; the D is unclear. CDR3 coding DNA: TGTGCCTGCAGCTTAATTTCCGGGAACATTCAGTACTTC. Translating gives CACSLISGNIQYF.